The entry below gives a single T cell receptor beta chain sequence along with its context. This sample is drawn from a study of CD8+ T cells in alopecia areata. TCR sequencing used cDNA made by reverse transcription of extracted RNA. Profiled with immunoSEQ multiplex PCR; TCRdb holds only in-frame clones, not every one. The table has roughly 200,000 clones, around three fifths seen once. Noted treatment: oral pan-JAK inhibitor, 5-10 mg twice daily. Sample: CD8+ T cells sorted from blood, taken at week 24, from a patient treated with tofacitinib. The clonotype comes from a human donor with alopecia areata.

DNA for the CDR3: TGCGCCAGCAGCCAGACTAGCGGGGGGGCCGAGACCCAGTACTTC. It encodes CASSQTSGGAETQYF. The chain joins TRBV4-1 to TRBJ2-5; TRBD2 aligns across 14 bases. V was pared by 3 bases and J by 5 bases, with 2 bases of the junction left unmatched. The V gene's germline CDR1 is MGHRA and CDR2 YSYEKL. The CDR3 runs to 15 residues.